Presented here are 25 T cell receptor beta chains from one specimen sequenced in a study of naive and memory T cell subsets. The beta constant-region primer was an equimolar mix of two oligonucleotides covering TRBC1 and TRBC2. Ligated cDNA was amplified by four rounds of PCR with nested alpha and beta constant-region primers and SP2. TCRdb reprocessed the UMI-ligation and nested PCR reads with MiXCR, giving one entry per CDR3 protein. The data contain tens of thousands of distinct CDR3 sequences, roughly 9.3% of them singletons. The sequenced material came from naive CD8+ T cells from blood. All receptors come from a human donor in good health.

This clonotype was counted ten times or more. The chain has TRBV4-2 and TRBJ1-2, with 9 bases that match TRBD1. Germline CDR1 LGHNA, CDR2 YNFKEQ. The CDR3 totals 16 residues. V was clipped by 0 bases and J by 3 bases; unmatched bases: 5. For the CDR3, the DNA is TGTGCCAGCAGCCAAGATCTCACAGGGGGCCACTATGGCTACACCTTC. It translates to CASSQDLTGGHYGYTF.

The sample holds many counts of this clonotype. The chain carries TRBV20-1 and TRBJ2-7; no clear D. Germline V gene lookup returns CDR1 DFQATT and CDR2 SNEGSKA (reference sequence). The CDR3 length is 14 residues. The ends were cut back, 5 bases at V and 7 bases at J, with 21 bases in the middle. CDR3 sequence (DNA): TGCAGTGCTTCAACGGGCGGATGGGTCGGGGAGCAGTACTTC. It encodes CSASTGGWVGEQYF.

This clonotype was seen at least ten times. The chain uses TRBV3-1 and TRBJ1-6; unclear D gene. This CDR3 is 17 amino acids long. Trimming took off 0 bases at V and 2 bases at J, with 11 bases between the two ends. Germline V gene data show CDR1 as LGHDT and CDR2 as YNNKEL (reference sequence). The DNA for the CDR3 is TGTGCCAGCAGCCAAGATATTGGTATAGCCTATAATTCACCCCTCCACTTT. Amino acids: CASSQDIGIAYNSPLHF. The variable domain in full, completed from reference TRBV3-1 and TRBJ1-6, reads DTAVSQTPKYLVTQMGNDKSIKCEQNLGHDTMYWYKQDSKKFLKIMFSYNNKELIINETVPNRFSPKSPDKAHLNLHINSLELGDSAVYFCASSQDIGIAYNSPLHFGNGTRLTVT.

This clonotype showed up just a few times. The chain recombines TRBV5-6 with TRBJ1-1; D call uncertain. The ends were cut back, 0 bases at V and 8 bases at J, with 11 bases in the middle. The CDR3 is 13 residues long. Per germline, CDR1 SGHDT and CDR2 YYEEEE. The CDR3 loop reads CASSLGSPEEAFF. The CDR3 region has the DNA TGTGCCAGCAGCTTGGGTAGCCCGGAGGAAGCTTTCTTT.

This clonotype was observed at least ten times. This sequence joins TRBV11-2 and TRBJ2-3; 11 bases align to TRBD2. V shed 5 bases, J shed 4 bases, and the junction held 5 bases outside the gene matches. Germline CDR1 reads SGHAT; CDR2 reads FQNNGV. CDR3 size: 15 residues. The CDR3 sequence is CASSRALAGADTQYF. CDR3 bases: TGTGCCAGCAGCCGGGCACTAGCGGGAGCAGATACGCAGTATTTT.

This clonotype was counted ten times or more. This chain links TRBV7-6 with TRBJ2-1; D is uncertain. The CDR3 contains 16 residues. Trimming removed 3 bases at V and 0 bases at J, with 12 bases between. CDR1 is SGHVS, CDR2 FNYEAQ, per germline. CDR3 in DNA: TGTGCCAGCAGCTTTACCGGGCCTAGCTCCTACAATGAGCAGTTCTTC. Protein sequence: CASSFTGPSSYNEQFF.

There are many counts of this clonotype. The rearrangement uses TRBV11-2 and TRBJ2-7; 8 bases align to TRBD1. This CDR3 spans 14 amino acids. CDR1 and CDR2 from the germline V gene are SGHAT and FQNNGV. V gave up 5 bases and J gave up 7 bases; unmatched junction bases: 10. The CDR3 DNA reads TGTGCCAGCAGCCTCGGACAGGGATGGTATGAGCAGTACTTC. Translation: CASSLGQGWYEQYF.

V is TRBV7-2 and J is TRBJ2-7; no clear D. The germline CDR1 and CDR2 sequences are SGHTA and FQGNSA. Trimming removed 1 base from V and 6 bases from J, with 25 bases in between. The CDR3 length is 18 residues. CDR3 sequence reads: CASSLEGSRWTAISEQYF. The CDR3 region has the DNA TGTGCCAGCAGCTTAGAAGGATCTCGTTGGACCGCTATTAGCGAGCAGTACTTC.

This clonotype came up many times. The genes are TRBV18 and TRBJ1-5, with a possible D match to TRBD1 (5 bases). The germline V gene has CDR1 KGHSH and CDR2 LQKENI. The CDR3 length is 21 residues. Trimming took 3 bases from V and 3 from J, leaving 30 bases between them. DNA for the CDR3: TGTGCCAGCTCACCCGCGAGGGGTGAGACCGAAATCGAGGGGTCCAATCAGCCCCAGCATTTT. Encoded protein: CASSPARGETEIEGSNQPQHF.

There are many counts of this clonotype. This sequence joins TRBV10-3 and TRBJ2-7, with 11 bases lining up with TRBD2. The CDR3 totals 18 residues. In germline, CDR1 is ENHRY, CDR2 SYGVKD. V shed 4 bases and J 4 bases; nucleotides not matched to a gene: 15. The DNA for the CDR3 is TGTGCCATCAGTGGGGTGGTTTCGGGGACTAGCGGTGTGTACGAGCAGTACTTC. Residues: CAISGVVSGTSGVYEQYF.

This clonotype was counted many times. The chain uses TRBV30 and TRBJ2-1; 7 bases line up with TRBD2. CDR1 and CDR2 (germline): GTSNPN, SVGIG (reference sequence). The length of the CDR3 is 12 residues. Germline trimming cut 3 bases from V and 10 bases from J; bases unmatched to any gene: 6. For the CDR3, the DNA is TGTGCCTGGAGCGACCTGCGGGGGGAGCAGTTCTTC. It translates to CAWSDLRGEQFF.

The chain combines TRBV12-3 or TRBV12-4 with TRBJ2-1; perhaps D is TRBD1 or TRBD2 (5 bases each). V gave up 6 bases and J gave up 3 bases, with 9 bases separating them. The CDR3 runs to 13 residues. The CDR3 nucleotides read TGTGCCAGCAGGGGGACCAACTACAATGAGCAGTTCTTC. Translated, it gives CASRGTNYNEQFF.

V usage is TRBV9 and J usage is TRBJ2-7; the match to TRBD1 covers 7 bases. The J segment lost 5 bases and the V segment lost 3 bases, leaving 8 bases of the junction unmatched. This CDR3 has 14 amino acids. Per germline, CDR1 SGDLS and CDR2 YYNGEE. The CDR3 region has the DNA TGTGCCAGCAGCGCTCGACAGGGATTCCACGAGCAGTACTTC. It codes for CASSARQGFHEQYF.

The genes are TRBV4-1 and TRBJ2-1; D remains ambiguous. Trimming shortened V by 3 bases and J by 1 base, and 10 bases separated the two germline ends. Germline V gene lookup returns CDR1 MGHRA and CDR2 YSYEKL. This CDR3 is 15 amino acids long. The DNA of the CDR3 is TGCGCCAGCAGCCAGAATATAGGTTCCTACAATGAGCAGTTCTTC. This encodes CASSQNIGSYNEQFF.

This clonotype was seen many times. The chain employs TRBV29-1 and TRBJ2-1, with D perhaps given as TRBD1 or TRBD2 (5 bases each). The CDR3 is 11 residues long. Germline lookup yields CDR1 SQVTM and CDR2 ANQGSEA. V was cut by 6 bases and J by 7 bases, with 10 bases left in between. CDR3 coding DNA: TGCAGCGTAGGGGAGATTAATGAGCAGTTCTTC. Amino acids: CSVGEINEQFF.

This clonotype was observed a few times. This chain joins TRBV4-3 and TRBJ1-6; D may be TRBD1 (6 bases). In germline, CDR1 is LGHNA, CDR2 YSLEER. V lost 0 bases and J lost 13, with 10 bases in between. This CDR3 is built from 13 residues. CDR3 region: CASSQDQGLPLHF. The CDR3 nucleotides are TGCGCCAGCAGCCAAGATCAGGGGTTGCCCCTCCACTTT.

The sample holds a few counts of this clonotype. The chain couples TRBV5-6 to TRBJ2-7; TRBD2 matches 12 bases. Germline assignment: CDR1 SGHDT and CDR2 YYEEEE. With 4 bases clipped from V and 1 base from J, the junction kept 12 bases outside the gene matches. The CDR3 has 18 amino acids. Here the CDR3 reads CASSSRGLAGPPSYEQYF. DNA of the CDR3: TGTGCCAGCAGCAGCAGGGGACTAGCGGGTCCACCTTCCTACGAGCAGTACTTC.

Ten or more counts support this clonotype. The chain has TRBV28 and TRBJ2-1; no firm D call. V was cut by 5 bases and J by 10 bases, with 15 bases left in between. The germline V gene has CDR1 MDHEN and CDR2 SYDVKM. The CDR3 is 13 amino acids. The chain's CDR3 is CASSLDPGTEQFF. CDR3 nucleotides: TGTGCCAGCAGTCTTGACCCTGGTACCGAGCAGTTCTTC.

The V gene is TRBV7-2, the J gene TRBJ2-3, with D maybe TRBD1 (5 bases). The germline V and J ends were trimmed by 4 bases and 2 bases, with 16 bases remaining between them. CDR1 and CDR2 (germline): SGHTA, FQGNSA. CDR3 length equals 16 residues. The CDR3 DNA reads TGTGCCAGCAGCTCTTTAGGGGTTAGGACCACAGATACGCAGTATTTT. Amino acids: CASSSLGVRTTDTQYF.

In the case of this clonotype: Possible read error: a much larger clone is one base away. The CDR3 does not end in the conserved phenylalanine or tryptophan, so this is likely a read error. The chain links TRBV20-1 to TRBJ2-1; no reliable D call. The CDR3 contains 14 residues. In germline, CDR1 is DFQATT, CDR2 SNEGSKA (reference sequence). The V end lost 0 bases, the J end lost 0 bases, and 6 bases lay between the germline ends. CDR3 sequence: CSARDSSSYNEQFL. The CDR3 coding sequence is TGCAGTGCTAGAGATAGCAGCTCCTACAATGAGCAGTTCTTA.

This clonotype appeared many times. V gene TRBV29-1 combines with J gene TRBJ2-1; TRBD1 aligns across 9 bases. Per the germline V gene, CDR1 is SQVTM and CDR2 is ANQGSEA. The CDR3 is 16 amino acids. V was clipped by 5 bases and J by 9 bases; unmatched bases: 17. The DNA of the CDR3 is TGCAGCGTTCCTAGGACAGGGGCCAATGTTGTAGGTGAGCAGTTCTTC. Amino acids: CSVPRTGANVVGEQFF.

This clonotype was counted only a few times. The chain carries TRBV28 and TRBJ2-3, with D possibly being TRBD2 (7 bases). The CDR3 extends over 13 amino acids. V was cut by 2 bases and J by 8 bases, with 11 bases left in between. Germline V gene data show CDR1 as MDHEN and CDR2 as SYDVKM. The CDR3 nucleotides are TGTGCCAGCAGTTTAATCGGGGGGCCTACGCAGTATTTT. As protein: CASSLIGGPTQYF.

This clonotype showed up just a few times. The chain uses TRBV30 and TRBJ2-2, with no clear D. The CDR3 is 10 amino acids. Deletions cut 6 bases from V and 7 bases from J, with 6 bases between. CDR1 and CDR2 from the germline V gene are GTSNPN and SVGIG (reference sequence). The DNA for the CDR3 is TGTGCCTGTTGGGGCGGGGAGCTGTTTTTT. Translation: CACWGGELFF.

This clonotype was detected many times. The chain joins TRBV28 to TRBJ2-4; 8 nucleotides agree with TRBD2. V trimming: 6 bases; J trimming: 8 bases; junction bases outside the gene matches: 18. This CDR3 is built from 17 residues. Germline V CDR1 and CDR2: MDHEN, SYDVKM. The CDR3 sequence: CASSYAVGDAGGDIQYF. CDR3 sequence (DNA): TGTGCCAGCAGCTACGCTGTCGGGGATGCCGGGGGGGACATTCAGTACTTC.

This clonotype has only a few counts. This chain links TRBV11-2 with TRBJ2-3; weak D call: TRBD2 (6 bases). CDR1 is SGHAT and CDR2 is FQNNGV in the germline V gene. This CDR3 is 15 amino acids long. V lost 5 bases to trimming and J lost 6 bases, with 18 bases between them. CDR3 residues: CASSHTGGTGDTQYF. As DNA, the CDR3 is TGTGCCAGCAGCCACACAGGAGGGACTGGCGATACGCAGTATTTT.